The clone carrying this TCR beta chain was picked up a small number of times. The data stem from a study of T cell repertoires in cytomegalovirus infection. In germline, CDR1 is MGHRA, CDR2 YSYEKL. The CDR3 has 17 amino acids. Between the trimmed V and J ends, which lost 4 bases and 8 bases, there was a span of 24 bases. In TCRdb, the reads were re-called with MiXCR into one record per CDR3 protein. The data hold 740,000 or so distinct CDR3 sequences, with less than 40% observed a single time. This TCR was recovered from a human donor in good health (CMV status not recorded). Some clones in this sample may be carry-over from other donors' samples. Specimen: PBMCs. The chain links TRBV4-1 to TRBJ2-1; possibly TRBD2 for D (5 bases). This CDR3 reads CASSRWTAGSGTDEQFF. The CDR3 DNA follows: TGCGCCAGCAGCCGATGGACTGCTGGTAGTGGTACCGATGAGCAGTTCTTC.